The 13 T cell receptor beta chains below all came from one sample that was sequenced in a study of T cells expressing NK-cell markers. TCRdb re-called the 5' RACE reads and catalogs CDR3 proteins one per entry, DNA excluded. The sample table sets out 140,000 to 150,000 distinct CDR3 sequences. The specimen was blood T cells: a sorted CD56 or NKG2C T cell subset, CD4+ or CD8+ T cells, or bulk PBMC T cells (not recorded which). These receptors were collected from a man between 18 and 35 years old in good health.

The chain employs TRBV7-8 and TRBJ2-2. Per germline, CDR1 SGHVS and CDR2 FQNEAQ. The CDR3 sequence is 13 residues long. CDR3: CASSLGYTGELFF. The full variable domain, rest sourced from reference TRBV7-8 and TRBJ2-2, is GAGVSQSPRYKVAKRGQDVALRCDPISGHVSLFWYQQALGQGPEFLTYFQNEAQLDKSGLPSDRFFAERPEGSVSTLKIQRTQQEDSAVYLCASSLGYTGELFFGEGSRLTVL.

CDR3: CASSLSGVSYNEQFF. The chain joins TRBV12-3 or TRBV12-4 to TRBJ2-1. The CDR3 sequence is 15 residues long.

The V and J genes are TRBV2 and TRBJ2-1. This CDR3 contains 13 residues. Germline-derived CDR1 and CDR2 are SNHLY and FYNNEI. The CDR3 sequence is CASSDPQRNEQFF.

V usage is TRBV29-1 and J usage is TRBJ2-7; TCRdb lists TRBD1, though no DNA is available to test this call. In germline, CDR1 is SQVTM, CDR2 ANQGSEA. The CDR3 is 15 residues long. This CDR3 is CSVTEAGAPLYEQYF.

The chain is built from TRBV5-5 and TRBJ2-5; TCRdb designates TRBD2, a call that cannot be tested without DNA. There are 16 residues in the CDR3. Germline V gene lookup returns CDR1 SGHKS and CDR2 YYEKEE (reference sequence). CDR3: CASSLLAGGPGETQYF.

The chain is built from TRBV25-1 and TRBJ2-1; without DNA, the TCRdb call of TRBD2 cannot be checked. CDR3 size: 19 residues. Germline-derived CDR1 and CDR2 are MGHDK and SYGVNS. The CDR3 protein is CASSELGLAGVGAYNEQFF.

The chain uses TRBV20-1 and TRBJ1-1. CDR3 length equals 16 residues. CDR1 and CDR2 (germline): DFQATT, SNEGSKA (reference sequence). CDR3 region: CSAREFGYSMNTEAFF.

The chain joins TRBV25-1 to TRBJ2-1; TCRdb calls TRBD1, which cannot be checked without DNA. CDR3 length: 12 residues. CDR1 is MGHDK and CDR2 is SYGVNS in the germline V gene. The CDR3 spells CASTPGSNEQFF.

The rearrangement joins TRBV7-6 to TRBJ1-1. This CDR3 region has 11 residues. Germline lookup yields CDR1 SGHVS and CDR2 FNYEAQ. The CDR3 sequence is CAVGLNTEAFF.

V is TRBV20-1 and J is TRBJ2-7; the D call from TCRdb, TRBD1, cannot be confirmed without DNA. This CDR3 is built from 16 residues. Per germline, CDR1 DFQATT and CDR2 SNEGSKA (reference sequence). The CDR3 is CSAYLPTAFSSYEQYF.

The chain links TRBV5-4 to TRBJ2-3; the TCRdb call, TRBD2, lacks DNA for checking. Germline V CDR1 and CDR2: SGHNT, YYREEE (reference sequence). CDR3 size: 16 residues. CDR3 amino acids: CASSAWASQTTDTQYF.

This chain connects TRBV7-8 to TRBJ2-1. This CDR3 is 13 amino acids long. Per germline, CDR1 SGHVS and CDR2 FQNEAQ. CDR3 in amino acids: CASSLVGNNEQFF.

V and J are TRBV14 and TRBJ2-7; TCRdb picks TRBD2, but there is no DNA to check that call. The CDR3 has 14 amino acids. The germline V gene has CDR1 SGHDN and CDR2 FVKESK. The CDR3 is CASSHTSGTGEQYF.